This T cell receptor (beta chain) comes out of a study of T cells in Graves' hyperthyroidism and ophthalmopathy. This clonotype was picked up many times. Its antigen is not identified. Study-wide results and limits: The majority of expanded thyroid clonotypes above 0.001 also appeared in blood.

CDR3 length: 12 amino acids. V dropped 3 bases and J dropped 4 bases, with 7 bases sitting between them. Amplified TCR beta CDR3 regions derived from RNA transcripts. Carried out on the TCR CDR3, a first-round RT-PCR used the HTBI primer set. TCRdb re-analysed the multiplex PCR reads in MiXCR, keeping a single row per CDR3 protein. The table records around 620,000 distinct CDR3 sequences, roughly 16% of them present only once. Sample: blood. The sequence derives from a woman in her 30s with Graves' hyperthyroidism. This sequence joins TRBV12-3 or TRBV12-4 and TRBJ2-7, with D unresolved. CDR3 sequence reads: CASSFRVYEQYF. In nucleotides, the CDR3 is TGTGCCAGCAGTTTTAGGGTTTACGAGCAGTACTTC.